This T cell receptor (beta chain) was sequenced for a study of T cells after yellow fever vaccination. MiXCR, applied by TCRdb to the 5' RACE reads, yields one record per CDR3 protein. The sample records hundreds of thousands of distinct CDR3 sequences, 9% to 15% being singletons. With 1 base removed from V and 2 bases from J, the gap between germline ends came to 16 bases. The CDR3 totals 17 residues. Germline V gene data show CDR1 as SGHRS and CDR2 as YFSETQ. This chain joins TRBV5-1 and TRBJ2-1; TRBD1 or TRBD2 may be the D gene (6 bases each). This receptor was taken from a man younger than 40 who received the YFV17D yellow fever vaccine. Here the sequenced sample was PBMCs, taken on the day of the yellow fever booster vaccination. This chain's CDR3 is CASSLRTLRDTYNEQFF. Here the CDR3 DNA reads TGCGCCAGCAGCTTGCGTACGTTGCGGGACACCTACAATGAGCAGTTCTTC.